This T cell receptor (beta chain) was recorded in a study of blood T cell repertoires in COVID-19. Participant reports of clinical history set cohort assignment. Before they entered the study, exposed participants had met a COVID-19 case within 2 weeks. Germline V gene data show CDR1 as MNHNS and CDR2 as SASEGT. Trimming removed 3 bases at V and 7 bases at J, with 12 bases between. The CDR3 runs to 14 residues. Original methodology: Amplification of reference gene primers provided the estimated nucleated cell counts. Some clones are missing from TCRdb's copy, which holds only in-frame ones; the method was immunoSEQ multiplex PCR. D and trimming come from the DNA, and the V and J calls and clone size come from that table. This sample has fewer than 350,000 clones, with 85% found just once.

Input material: PBMCs or T cells enriched from blood (not recorded which). The TCR was taken from a woman aged 25 to 45 who had been exposed to COVID-19. The rearrangement joins TRBV6-1 to TRBJ2-2; D possibly corresponds to TRBD1 (5 bases). Written as DNA, the CDR3 is TGTGCCAGCAGTGAGCAGGGTTTAGGCGGGGAGCTGTTTTTT. It is translated as CASSEQGLGGELFF.